Listed below are T cell receptor beta chains from one sample, sequenced in a study of T cell responses to AZD1222 COVID-19 vaccine. Profiled with immunoSEQ multiplex PCR; TCRdb holds only in-frame clones, not every one. This sample has over 100,000 clones, with approximately 90% found just once. Here the sequenced sample was peripheral blood, taken on day 0 of AZD1222 vaccination. The receptors were gathered from an adult in good health. Each CDR3 is given with its conserved first and last residue. D genes are given only for firm matches. Expanded clones get a size class; other rows say once, few or many, or leave the size out.

j_call	v_call	clone_size	d_call	cdr3_aa	cdr3_nt
TRBJ2-3	TRBV30	-	-	CAWSVGALSTDTQYF	TGTGCCTGGAGTGTAGGGGCCCTCAGCACAGATACGCAGTATTTT
TRBJ1-2	TRBV28	-	-	CASSLKANYGYTF	TGTGCCAGCAGTTTAAAAGCTAACTATGGCTACACCTTC
TRBJ1-3	TRBV6-5	-	-	CASKTVFGNTIYF	TGTGCCAGCAAGACAGTGTTCGGAAACACCATATATTTT
TRBJ2-7	TRBV7-2	-	TRBD2	CASSPRTSGSHEQYF	TGTGCCAGCAGCCCCAGGACTAGCGGGAGCCACGAGCAGTACTTC
TRBJ1-1	TRBV5-1	-	-	CASSLDRPNTEAFF	TGCGCCAGCAGCTTGGACAGGCCGAACACTGAAGCTTTCTTT
TRBJ2-1	TRBV5-1	few	TRBD2	CASSSGTSGSLNEQFF	TGCGCCAGCAGCTCAGGGACTAGCGGGAGTCTGAATGAGCAGTTCTTC
TRBJ2-5	TRBV2	-	-	CASSIWGETQYF	TGTGCCAGCAGTATTTGGGGGGAGACCCAGTACTTC
TRBJ1-4	TRBV7-8	few	TRBD1	CASSRQGAKEKLFF	TGTGCCAGCAGCAGACAGGGGGCAAAAGAAAAACTGTTTTTT
TRBJ1-2	TRBV2	-	-	CASSEALWGRGDYGYTF	TGTGCCAGCAGTGAAGCGCTTTGGGGCAGGGGAGACTATGGCTACACCTTC
TRBJ2-3	TRBV19	once	-	CASSEANRGTQYF	TGTGCCAGTAGTGAGGCGAATAGGGGCACGCAGTATTTT
TRBJ2-7	TRBV29-1	-	-	CSVVGFYEQYF	TGCAGCGTTGTGGGTTTCTACGAGCAGTACTTC
TRBJ2-2	TRBV6-6	-	TRBD2	CASSSPSGRDTGELFF	TGTGCCAGCAGTTCACCTAGCGGGAGGGACACCGGGGAGCTGTTTTTT
TRBJ2-2	TRBV18	-	-	CASSPDALQNTGELFF	TGTGCCAGCTCACCAGACGCCTTGCAAAACACCGGGGAGCTGTTTTTT
TRBJ2-5	TRBV28	-	-	CASSTDQKTQYF	TGTGCCAGCAGCACCGACCAGAAGACCCAGTACTTC
TRBJ1-5	TRBV6-7	few	TRBD1	CASSYPDRTYQPQHF	TGTGCCAGCAGTTACCCGGACAGGACCTATCAGCCCCAGCATTTT
TRBJ2-5	TRBV24-1	-	-	CATSDPVGVETQYF	TGTGCCACCAGTGACCCGGTAGGCGTGGAGACCCAGTACTTC
TRBJ1-5	TRBV5-4	-	-	CASHLSGSNQPQHF	TGTGCCTCCCACCTTTCGGGCAGCAATCAGCCCCAGCATTTT